These T cell receptor beta chains were read from a single sample in a study of blood T cell repertoires in COVID-19. Some clones are missing from TCRdb's copy, which holds only in-frame ones; the method was immunoSEQ multiplex PCR. The data hold 200,000 or so clones, with about nine tenths observed a single time. The sequenced sample was peripheral blood. These receptors originate from a man in his 70s with acute or convalescent COVID-19. The CDR3 runs from the conserved cysteine through the conserved F or W. Each record gives: V gene, CDR3 protein.

TRBV6-5 CASSLTGDNSPLHF
TRBV27 CASGQVNTGELFF
TRBV2 CASREQRSGQPQHF
TRBV7-2 CASSLGEWGRETQYF
TRBV6-1 CASSELRDQPQHF
TRBV18 CASSPQDSYYEQYF
TRBV7-9 CASSRGLVRRRETQYF
TRBV10-3 CAISEGGGKTEAFF
TRBV4-2 CASSLATPGTGLRSPLHF
TRBV19 CASSMLDSIAAGANVLTF
TRBV3-1/TRBV3-2 CASSPRGGDTQYF
TRBV6-5 CASSPGGTNYGYTF
TRBV7-9 CASRKQGGTGELFF
TRBV5-1 CASRQSGGSNTGELFF
TRBV7-3 CASSLVRYSPLHF
TRBV6-6 CASSPDRGHRIGNQPQHF
TRBV19 CASSPERNQPQHF
TRBV5-1 CASSLANTGTGETQYF
TRBV20-1 CSASSGGRTNEKLFF
TRBV29-1 CSEGGFLYNEQFF
TRBV18 CASSLRSHF
TRBV18 CASSPSMAPAGEKLFF
TRBV7-2 CASSLGEATNIQYF
TRBV2 CASSRTSVAGELFF
TRBV5-5 CASSFAGHTDTQYF
TRBV5-4 CASSSWTGSLADTQYF
TRBV5-1 CASSLTMGQINTEAFF
TRBV3-1/TRBV3-2 CASSPRAYEQYF
TRBV19 CASSHFDTGELFF
TRBV28 CASSQGDRAHEQFF
TRBV7-9 CASSTTQERAEAFF
TRBV5-1 CASSTRLAGRTDTQYF
TRBV29-1 CSVLAGSGPQHF
TRBV9 CASSVGPTGGNTEAFF
TRBV2 CASSEQGNNQPQHF
TRBV6-2/TRBV6-3 CASSDTPDSPWYGYTF
TRBV29-1 CSETGQLNTEAFF
TRBV7-9 CASSPGGRAEAFF
TRBV28 CASRTSGIRNEQFF
TRBV13 CASSSTGEVSNEQFF
TRBV9 CASSVVGGVAQDTQYF
TRBV3-1/TRBV3-2 CASSQGGGTSYEQYF
TRBV18 CASSPKVVTGPSSGNTIYF
TRBV7-3 CASSLTSGRFNEQFF
TRBV19 CASSQVSYEQYF
TRBV5-1 CASSLGATERNTIYF
TRBV28 CASSFQRTGRHEQFF
TRBV4-1 CASSQVVQGRLKQYF
TRBV6-5 CASSFRQGHSPLHF
TRBV14 CASSQERGRAAYEQYF
TRBV19 CASSTTPWEEAFF
TRBV30 CAWSVRGYGYGYTF
TRBV19 CASHSSRGNTEAFF
TRBV5-1 CASSLGGANRGDSPLHF
TRBV10-3 CAISGQNTEAFF
TRBV19 CASSSRSTSGKHNEQFF
TRBV7-2 CASSSMGRLAGITDTQYF
TRBV5-5 CASSLMGNVGSSYEQYF
TRBV5-4 CASSLWPGRGDEQFF
TRBV5-5 CASSPGTGEYGYTF